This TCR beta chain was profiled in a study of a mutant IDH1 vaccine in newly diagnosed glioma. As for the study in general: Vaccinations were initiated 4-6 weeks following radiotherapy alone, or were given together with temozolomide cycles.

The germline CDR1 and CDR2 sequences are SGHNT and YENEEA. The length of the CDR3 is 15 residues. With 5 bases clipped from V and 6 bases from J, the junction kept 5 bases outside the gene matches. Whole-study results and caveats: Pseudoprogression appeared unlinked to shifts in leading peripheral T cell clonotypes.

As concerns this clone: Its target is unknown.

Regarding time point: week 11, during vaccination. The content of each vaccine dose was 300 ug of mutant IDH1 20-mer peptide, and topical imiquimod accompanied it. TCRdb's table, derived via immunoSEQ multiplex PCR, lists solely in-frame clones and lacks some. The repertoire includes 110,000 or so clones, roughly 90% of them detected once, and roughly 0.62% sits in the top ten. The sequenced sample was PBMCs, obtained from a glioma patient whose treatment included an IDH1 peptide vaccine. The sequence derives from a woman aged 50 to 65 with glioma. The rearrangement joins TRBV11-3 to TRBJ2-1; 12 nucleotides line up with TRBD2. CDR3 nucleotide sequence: TGTGCCAGCAGCGTGACTAGCGGGAGTGGCAATGAGCAGTTCTTC. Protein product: CASSVTSGSGNEQFF.